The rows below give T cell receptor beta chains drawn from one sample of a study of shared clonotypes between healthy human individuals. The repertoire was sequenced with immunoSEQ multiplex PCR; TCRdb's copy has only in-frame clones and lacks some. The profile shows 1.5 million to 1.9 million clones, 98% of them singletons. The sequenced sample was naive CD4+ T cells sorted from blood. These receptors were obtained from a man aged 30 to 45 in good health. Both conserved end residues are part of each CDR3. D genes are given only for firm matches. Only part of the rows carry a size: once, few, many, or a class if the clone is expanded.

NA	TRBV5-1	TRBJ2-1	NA	CASSSSRGANEQFF	TGCGCCAGCAGCTCTAGCCGGGGGGCCAATGAGCAGTTCTTC
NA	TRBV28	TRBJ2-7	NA	CASRGGGNLYEQYF	TGTGCCAGCAGGGGGGGAGGAAACCTCTACGAGCAGTACTTC
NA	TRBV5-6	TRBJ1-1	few	CASSLGRNTEAFF	TGTGCCAGCAGCTTAGGCAGGAACACTGAAGCTTTCTTT
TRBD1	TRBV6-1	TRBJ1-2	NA	CASKDRTLTPYGYTF	TGTGCCAGCAAGGACAGGACACTCACGCCGTATGGCTACACCTTC
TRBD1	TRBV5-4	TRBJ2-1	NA	CASSSIQGSSYNEQFF	TGTGCCAGCAGCTCAATACAGGGGAGCTCCTACAATGAGCAGTTCTTC
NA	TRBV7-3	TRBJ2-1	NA	CASSSGGTAGEQFF	TGTGCCAGCAGCTCAGGGGGGACAGCCGGTGAGCAGTTCTTC
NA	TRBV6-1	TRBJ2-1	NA	CASSDFRGSSYNEQFF	TGTGCCAGCAGTGATTTTCGGGGTAGCTCCTACAATGAGCAGTTCTTC
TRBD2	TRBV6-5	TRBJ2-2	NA	CASRSGIDTGELFF	TGTGCCAGCCGGAGCGGGATTGACACCGGGGAGCTGTTTTTT
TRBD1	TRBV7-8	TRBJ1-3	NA	CASSLDLDRGQSGNTIYF	TGTGCCAGCAGCTTAGATTTGGACAGGGGGCAAAGTGGAAACACCATATATTTT
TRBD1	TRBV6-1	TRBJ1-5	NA	CASSEARQGAGQPQHF	TGTGCCAGCAGTGAAGCACGCCAGGGGGCAGGTCAGCCCCAGCATTTT
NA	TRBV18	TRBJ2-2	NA	CASSSNPSSNTGELFF	TGTGCCAGCTCATCCAACCCTAGCTCTAACACCGGGGAGCTGTTTTTT
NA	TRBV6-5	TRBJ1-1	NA	CASSPPDRPRTEAFF	TGTGCCAGCAGTCCACCCGACCGACCGAGGACTGAAGCTTTCTTT
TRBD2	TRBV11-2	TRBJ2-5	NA	CASSFGTSRETQYF	TGTGCCAGCAGCTTCGGGACTAGTCGTGAGACCCAGTACTTC
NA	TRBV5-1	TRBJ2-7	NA	CASRAGGSYEQYF	TGCGCCAGCAGAGCTGGCGGATCCTACGAGCAGTACTTC
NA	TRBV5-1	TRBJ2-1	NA	CASSPPGNEQFF	TGCGCCAGCAGCCCACCCGGCAATGAGCAGTTCTTC
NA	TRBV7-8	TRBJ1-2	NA	CASSSRIRDSYHGYTF	TGTGCCAGCAGCTCCCGAATCAGGGATTCTTACCATGGCTACACCTTC
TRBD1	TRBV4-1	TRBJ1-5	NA	CASSQDGAGGHQPQHF	TGCGCCAGCAGCCAAGATGGGGCAGGGGGACATCAGCCCCAGCATTTT
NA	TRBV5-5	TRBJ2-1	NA	CASSLAMGRQNEQFF	TGTGCCAGCAGCTTGGCCATGGGCCGACAAAATGAGCAGTTCTTC
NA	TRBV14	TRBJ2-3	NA	CASSQYPSILRDDTQYF	TGTGCCAGCAGCCAATATCCATCGATTCTCAGGGACGATACGCAGTATTTT
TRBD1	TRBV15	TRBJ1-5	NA	CATSIRQGNQPQHF	TGTGCCACCAGCATTAGACAGGGGAATCAGCCCCAGCATTTT
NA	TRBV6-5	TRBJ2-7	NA	CASSYSMGNYEQYF	TGTGCCAGCAGTTACTCGATGGGGAACTACGAGCAGTACTTC
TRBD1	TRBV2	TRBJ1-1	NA	CASRIGTGAFF	TGTGCCAGCAGGATCGGGACAGGAGCTTTCTTT
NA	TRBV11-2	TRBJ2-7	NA	CASSLTYEQYF	TGTGCCAGCAGCTTAACTTACGAGCAGTACTTC
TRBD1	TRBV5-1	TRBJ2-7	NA	CASQRTGISYEQYF	TGCGCCAGCCAACGGACAGGAATATCCTACGAGCAGTACTTC
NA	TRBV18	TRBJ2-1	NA	CASSQGPNNEQFF	TGTGCCAGCTCACAGGGACCAAACAATGAGCAGTTCTTC
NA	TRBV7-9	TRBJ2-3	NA	CASSPGAQGVDTQYF	TGTGCCAGCAGTCCAGGCGCGCAGGGAGTGGATACGCAGTATTTT